The 26 T cell receptor beta chains below come from one sample, sequenced in a study of T cell responses to AZD1222 COVID-19 vaccine. Clones were read by immunoSEQ multiplex PCR, and TCRdb kept only the in-frame ones, dropping some. The sample has more than 250,000 clones; roughly 93% are singletons. This specimen consisted of peripheral blood, obtained on day 0 of AZD1222 vaccination. Receptors were obtained from an adult in good health.

Only one count was recorded for this clone. The chain links TRBV7-9 to TRBJ2-7; D is uncertain. V was pared by 0 bases and J by 2 bases, with 14 bases between. This CDR3 has 16 amino acids. Germline CDR1 is SEHNR and CDR2 is FQNEAQ (reference sequence). CDR3 DNA sequence: TGTGCCAGCAGCTTAGCTGGCGCGACGTCTGCCTACGAGCAGTACTTC. It specifies CASSLAGATSAYEQYF.

This clone showed up just once. The rearrangement joins TRBV5-1 to TRBJ1-2; D is ambiguous. Trimming removed 4 bases from V and 1 base from J, with 17 bases in between. Germline lookup yields CDR1 SGHRS and CDR2 YFSETQ. The length of the CDR3 is 16 residues. CDR3 region: CASSPDGGLGNYGYTF. The CDR3 DNA follows: TGCGCCAGCAGCCCTGATGGAGGGCTTGGTAACTATGGCTACACCTTC.

This CDR3 is CASSVGPGQGLAYEQYF. In DNA, the CDR3 is TGTGCCAGCAGCGTAGGGCCGGGACAGGGGCTAGCCTACGAGCAGTACTTC. This chain connects TRBV9 to TRBJ2-7; 10 bases are shared with TRBD1. Trimming cost V 0 bases and J 2 bases; bases outside gene matches: 8. Germline-derived CDR1 and CDR2 are SGDLS and YYNGEE. There are 17 residues in the CDR3.

J is TRBJ2-1 and V is TRBV18; no reliable D call. The CDR3 covers 16 residues. V was pared by 2 bases and J by 7 bases, with 18 bases between. Per the germline V gene, CDR1 is KGHSH and CDR2 is LQKENI. CDR3: CASSPDPVSSRNEQFF. In DNA, the CDR3 is TGTGCCAGCTCACCAGATCCGGTTTCTAGTCGGAATGAGCAGTTCTTC. Complete variable domain (other parts from reference TRBV18 and TRBJ2-1): NAGVMQNPRHLVRRRGQEARLRCSPMKGHSHVYWYRQLPEEGLKFMVYLQKENIIDESGMPKERFSAEFPKEGPSILRIQQVVRGDSAAYFCASSPDPVSSRNEQFFGPGTRLTVL.

V and J are TRBV6-5 and TRBJ1-2; D might be TRBD1 (5 bases). This CDR3 has 12 amino acids. Germline loops: CDR1 MNHEY, CDR2 SVGAGI. Trimming took 5 bases from V and 5 from J, leaving 9 bases between them. In nucleotides, the CDR3 is TGTGCCAGCAGTACCTCAGGGTATGGCTACACCTTC. This sequence encodes CASSTSGYGYTF.

This clone was recorded once. The J gene is TRBJ2-7, the V gene TRBV5-4; D remains unclear. With 0 bases removed from V and 2 bases from J, the gap between germline ends came to 9 bases. The CDR3 loop spans 14 amino acids. Per the germline V gene, CDR1 is SGHNT and CDR2 is YYREEE (reference sequence). Here the CDR3 DNA reads TGTGCCAGCAGCTTGGATCGCGGTCCCTACGAGCAGTACTTC. As protein: CASSLDRGPYEQYF. The whole variable domain, remainder taken from reference TRBV5-4 and TRBJ2-7, is ETGVTQSPTHLIKTRGQQVTLRCSSQSGHNTVSWYQQALGQGPQFIFQYYREEENGRGNFPPRFSGLQFPNYSSELNVNALELDDSALYLCASSLDRGPYEQYFGPGTRLTVT.

The J gene is TRBJ2-5, the V gene TRBV19; 11 bases agree with TRBD2. The CDR3 has 15 amino acids. Germline loops: CDR1 LNHDA, CDR2 SQIVND (reference sequence). V lost 6 bases, J lost 4 bases, and 7 bases stayed unmatched. The CDR3 DNA follows: TGTGCCAGTAGGAATAGCGGGAGGGCCAGAGAGACCCAGTACTTC. It translates to CASRNSGRARETQYF.

The chain is built from TRBV6-5 and TRBJ1-1; D remains ambiguous. Between the trimmed V and J ends, which lost 8 bases and 0 bases, there was a span of 10 bases. Germline-derived CDR1 and CDR2 are MNHEY and SVGAGI. CDR3 length equals 13 residues. The CDR3 DNA reads TGTGCCAGCCGGTGGCAGGTGAACACTGAAGCTTTCTTT. It encodes CASRWQVNTEAFF.

This clone was detected only once. This chain links TRBV5-4 with TRBJ1-2; D gene unclear. This CDR3 region has 13 residues. The V and J ends lost 2 bases and 1 base respectively, with 6 bases between them. Per germline, CDR1 SGHNT and CDR2 YYREEE (reference sequence). CDR3 coding DNA: TGTGCCAGCAGCTTCGCTGATAACTATGGCTACACCTTC. This sequence encodes CASSFADNYGYTF.

CDR3 sequence: CASSQPLYRGRNKKLFF. For the CDR3, the DNA is TGTGCCAGCAGTCAACCCCTTTACAGGGGGCGAAATAAAAAACTGTTTTTT. This sequence joins TRBV28 and TRBJ1-4, with 9 bases that match TRBD1. V dropped 5 bases and J dropped 9; count of bases not matched to a gene: 16. This CDR3 region has 17 residues. Germline CDR1 is MDHEN and CDR2 is SYDVKM.

To note about this clone: Other DNA sequences in the same sample also yield this CDR3. This chain uses TRBV28 with TRBJ2-7; no firm D call. Germline loops: CDR1 MDHEN, CDR2 SYDVKM. V was trimmed by 1 base and J by 4 bases, leaving 5 bases between them. The CDR3 has 12 residues. CDR3 sequence (DNA): TGTGCCAGCAGTTTATCGGGTTACGAGCAGTACTTC. Encoded protein: CASSLSGYEQYF.

The chain uses TRBV6-2 or TRBV6-3 and TRBJ1-1; TRBD1 is a possible D gene (5 bases). Germline V lookup: CDR1 MNHEY, CDR2 SVGEGT. Between the trimmed V and J ends, which lost 6 bases and 8 bases, there was a span of 22 bases. There are 15 residues in the CDR3. The CDR3, as DNA: TGTGCCAGCAGCCAGACAGACTCGGGCGGTGGCGAAGCTTTCTTT. Encoded protein: CASSQTDSGGGEAFF.

V is TRBV7-2 and J is TRBJ2-2, with TRBD1 identical over 10 bases. V lost 5 bases to trimming and J lost 6 bases; unmatched junction nucleotides: 9. CDR3 length: 16 amino acids. Looked up from germline, CDR1 is SGHTA and CDR2 is FQGNSA. The CDR3 sequence is CASSLTGQGHSGELFF. The CDR3 nucleotides read TGTGCCAGCAGCCTTACGGGACAGGGGCATTCCGGGGAGCTGTTTTTT.

This chain connects TRBV25-1 to TRBJ1-4, with 8 bases aligning to TRBD1. CDR3 length equals 15 residues. Looked up from germline, CDR1 is MGHDK and CDR2 is SYGVNS. With 3 bases clipped from V and 7 bases from J, the junction kept 7 bases outside the gene matches. CDR3: CASSDLTGASEKLFF. The CDR3 DNA is TGTGCCAGCAGTGACCTGACAGGGGCTTCTGAAAAACTGTTTTTT.

V is TRBV15 and J is TRBJ1-1, with a weak D call TRBD1 (5 bases). The V gene lost 5 bases and the J gene lost 11 bases, with 21 bases spanning the gap. The CDR3 consists of 14 residues. The germline V gene encodes CDR1 LNHNV and CDR2 YYDKDF (reference sequence). CDR3 in DNA: TGTGCCACCAGCGTGGGGGGATCGTCAAATAGGGCTTTCTTT. This encodes CATSVGGSSNRAFF.

The chain has TRBV27 and TRBJ2-7; 8 positions match TRBD2. CDR3 length equals 15 residues. The germline V gene encodes CDR1 MNHEY and CDR2 SMNVEV (reference sequence). With 5 bases clipped from V and 3 bases from J, the junction kept 9 bases outside the gene matches. CDR3: CASSRTGTRNYEQYF. DNA for the CDR3: TGTGCCAGCAGTCGAACCGGGACTAGAAACTACGAGCAGTACTTC.

V usage is TRBV27 and J usage is TRBJ2-7; TRBD1 aligns across 8 bases. There are 16 residues in the CDR3. The trim removed 6 bases at V and 7 bases at J, leaving 17 bases unmatched. CDR1 is MNHEY, CDR2 SMNVEV, per germline (reference sequence). The CDR3 region has the DNA TGTGCCAGCAGCCTCCTTGTGGGACAGGAACGGAGGGAGCAGTACTTC. Encoded protein: CASSLLVGQERREQYF.

CDR3 in DNA: TGTGCCAGCAGTTTAGCGGGAGGGGGCTACGAGCAGTACTTC. This codes for CASSLAGGGYEQYF. V is TRBV28 and J is TRBJ2-7; 9 bases match TRBD2. Germline V CDR1 and CDR2: MDHEN, SYDVKM. This CDR3 spans 14 amino acids. V lost 2 bases to trimming and J lost 3 bases; unmatched junction nucleotides: 2.

The V gene is TRBV5-4, the J gene TRBJ2-5; 9 positions agree with TRBD2. Trimming removed 4 bases from V and 5 bases from J; junction bases left unmatched: 12. This CDR3 contains 16 residues. Germline V gene sequence: CDR1 SGHNT, CDR2 YYREEE (reference sequence). CDR3: CASSAAGSGSWETQYF. The CDR3 nucleotides are TGTGCCAGCAGCGCGGCCGGTAGCGGGAGCTGGGAGACCCAGTACTTC.

A single count supports this clone. This chain joins TRBV5-1 and TRBJ1-4; 12 bases are a match to TRBD1. Germline loops: CDR1 SGHRS, CDR2 YFSETQ. This CDR3 comprises 17 residues. V shed 4 bases and J 2 bases; nucleotides not matched to a gene: 6. In nucleotides, the CDR3 is TGCGCCAGCAGCCCATGGGACAGGGGGCCTACTAATGAAAAACTGTTTTTT. This encodes CASSPWDRGPTNEKLFF.

The gene calls are TRBV28 and TRBJ1-2; D is uncertain. Germline CDR1 is MDHEN and CDR2 is SYDVKM. CDR3 length: 15 residues. V was pared by 2 bases and J by 4 bases, with 14 bases between. The CDR3 loop is CASSLRRILGYGYTF. The DNA of the CDR3 is TGTGCCAGCAGTTTAAGACGGATTCTCGGCTATGGCTACACCTTC.

V gene TRBV10-3 combines with J gene TRBJ2-7; TRBD2 matches at 9 bases. V dropped 3 bases and J dropped 3; count of bases not matched to a gene: 12. This CDR3 has 17 amino acids. Germline values: CDR1 ENHRY, CDR2 SYGVKD. CDR3 sequence reads: CAISDPSARGGVYEQYF. CDR3 DNA: TGTGCCATCAGTGACCCTTCGGCGCGGGGGGGGGTCTACGAGCAGTACTTC.

The chain carries TRBV9 and TRBJ1-1; D perhaps matches TRBD1 (5 bases). This CDR3 has 15 amino acids. The V end lost 0 bases, the J end lost 6 bases, and 15 bases lay between the germline ends. Germline V gene lookup returns CDR1 SGDLS and CDR2 YYNGEE. This CDR3 is CASSVDLRRDAEAFF. In DNA form, the CDR3 reads TGTGCCAGCAGCGTAGACCTGAGACGGGACGCTGAAGCTTTCTTT. Complete variable domain (other parts from reference TRBV9 and TRBJ1-1): DSGVTQTPKHLITATGQRVTLRCSPRSGDLSVYWYQQSLDQGLQFLIQYYNGEERAKGNILERFSAQQFPDLHSELNLSSLELGDSALYFCASSVDLRRDAEAFFGQGTRLTVV.

The rearrangement joins TRBV28 to TRBJ1-1; D is undetermined. Germline V gene data show CDR1 as MDHEN and CDR2 as SYDVKM. The CDR3 spans 14 residues. V lost 2 bases and J lost 0, with 7 bases in between. DNA for the CDR3: TGTGCCAGCAGTTTAGAGGTAATGAACACTGAAGCTTTCTTT. Translated: CASSLEVMNTEAFF.

V usage is TRBV30 and J usage is TRBJ1-4; D is unclear. Between the trimmed V and J ends, which lost 8 bases and 4 bases, there was a span of 14 bases. The germline V gene has CDR1 GTSNPN and CDR2 SVGIG (reference sequence). The CDR3 is 13 amino acids. The CDR3 loop reads CARAAQHNEKLFF. The CDR3 coding sequence is TGTGCCCGAGCAGCCCAGCATAATGAAAAACTGTTTTTT.

Only one count was recorded for this clone. This rearrangement joins TRBV6-5 to TRBJ2-7, with D hard to call. Looked up from germline, CDR1 is MNHEY and CDR2 is SVGAGI. The CDR3 consists of 15 residues. Trimming took 2 bases from V and 0 from J, leaving 11 bases between them. The CDR3 is CASSYDSPSSYEQYF. The CDR3 DNA reads TGTGCCAGCAGTTACGACTCTCCGAGCTCCTACGAGCAGTACTTC.